The 24 T cell receptor beta chains given below trace back to one sample, sequenced in a study of cytomegalovirus exposure and HLA in healthy donors. 13 Jbeta primers and 60 Vbeta primers were used for the PCR. TCRdb's copy holds only in-frame clones and misses some; the assay was immunoSEQ multiplex PCR. The repertoire includes about 160,000 clones, around 74% of them detected once, and about 1.4% sits in the top ten. The sample taken for sequencing was PBMCs. These receptors were collected from a woman aged 25 to 39 in good health and CMV-seronegative.

The chain carries TRBV7-7 and TRBJ1-5; D not resolved. The CDR3 has 14 amino acids. Germline V gene data show CDR1 as SSHAT and CDR2 as FNYEAQ (reference sequence). V was shortened by 5 bases and J by 0 bases, with 8 bases between the two germline ends. The CDR3 nucleotides read TGTGCCAGCAGCCCGAGGGATAGCAATCAGCCCCAGCATTTT. Translated: CASSPRDSNQPQHF.

The CDR3 region has the DNA TGTGCCAGCAGCCCTTCCTCCGGGACAGCGTACGAGCAGTACTTC. This gives the protein CASSPSSGTAYEQYF. V and J are TRBV9 and TRBJ2-5; 7 bases map to TRBD1. The J call may not be correct, given that the DNA end is closer to TRBJ2-7. The CDR3 sequence is 15 residues long. Germline V lookup: CDR1 SGDLS, CDR2 YYNGEE.

V and J are TRBV2 and TRBJ2-1; 14 positions agree with TRBD2. The V gene's germline CDR1 is SNHLY and CDR2 FYNNEI. The J segment lost 8 bases and the V segment lost 9 bases, leaving 6 bases of the junction unmatched. The CDR3 runs to 14 residues. For the CDR3, the DNA is TGTGCCAGTGGACTAGCGGGGGGATTGGATGAGCAGTTCTTC. Amino acid sequence: CASGLAGGLDEQFF. Full variable domain (rest looked up from reference TRBV2 and TRBJ2-1): EPEVTQTPSHQVTQMGQEVILRCVPISNHLYFYWYRQILGQKVEFLVSFYNNEISEKSEIFDDQFSVERPDGSNFTLKIRSTKLEDSAMYFCASGLAGGLDEQFFGPGTRLTVL.

The rearrangement links TRBV6-1 to TRBJ1-1; D is undetermined. V was shortened by 7 bases and J by 9 bases, with 12 bases between the two germline ends. This CDR3 contains 11 residues. From germline, CDR1 is MNHNS and CDR2 SASEGT. The CDR3 nucleotides read TGTGCCAGCAACCCCCGGGAGAAAGCTTTCTTT. As protein: CASNPREKAFF.

A word on this clone: One end of the junction does not line up with germline, which may come from a read error. The chain uses TRBV6-4 and TRBJ2-3; 9 bases match TRBD2. The CDR3 consists of 15 residues. CDR1 and CDR2 (germline): MRHNA, SNTAGT. CDR3 sequence (DNA): TGTGCCAGCAGACAAATAGCGGGGGACACATATACGCAGTATTTT. Its translation is CASRQIAGDTYTQYF.

This sequence joins TRBV2 and TRBJ1-5; the match to TRBD1 covers 10 bases. Germline CDR1 is SNHLY and CDR2 is FYNNEI. The V and J ends lost 6 bases and 5 bases, in that order; junction bases with no gene match: 4. The CDR3 has 14 amino acids. The CDR3: CASRPGTGDQPQHF. In nucleotides, the CDR3 is TGTGCCAGCAGGCCCGGGACAGGGGATCAGCCCCAGCATTTT.

This clone was observed a few times. The rearrangement uses TRBV5-4 and TRBJ1-1; a possible D gene is TRBD1 (5 bases). V lost 0 bases and J 11 bases, leaving 14 bases between the germline ends. Germline V gene data show CDR1 as SGHNT and CDR2 as YYREEE (reference sequence). The CDR3 is 13 residues long. CDR3 in amino acids: CASSLAGSQRAFF. DNA of the CDR3: TGTGCCAGCAGCTTGGCAGGGTCTCAGAGGGCTTTCTTT.

V usage is TRBV5-6 and J usage is TRBJ2-3, with 7 bases lining up with TRBD2. Germline values: CDR1 SGHDT, CDR2 YYEEEE. V lost 3 bases to trimming and J lost 1 base; unmatched junction nucleotides: 8. The CDR3 covers 16 residues. DNA for the CDR3: TGTGCCAGCAGCTCCCGTGGTAGCGGGCGCACAGATACGCAGTATTTT. The encoded protein is CASSSRGSGRTDTQYF.

V and J are TRBV2 and TRBJ1-1; D not resolved. This CDR3 is built from 14 residues. The ends were cut back, 4 bases at V and 3 bases at J, with 12 bases in the middle. CDR1 and CDR2 from the germline V gene are SNHLY and FYNNEI. CDR3 in amino acids: CASSGLARDTEAFF. CDR3 DNA: TGTGCCAGCAGTGGGCTGGCGAGGGACACTGAAGCTTTCTTT.

V is TRBV7-2 and J is TRBJ1-5; the D gene is possibly TRBD1 (5 bases). The V and J ends lost 1 base and 5 bases respectively, with 9 bases between them. Germline V gene lookup returns CDR1 SGHTA and CDR2 FQGNSA. The CDR3 runs 14 residues. The CDR3 DNA is TGTGCCAGCAGCTTAGGGGAAGGGGATCAGCCCCAGCATTTT. Protein product: CASSLGEGDQPQHF.

The chain carries TRBV11-1 and TRBJ2-7, with 8 positions matching TRBD2. This CDR3 is 15 amino acids long. V was clipped by 2 bases and J by 7 bases; unmatched bases: 10. CDR1 is SGHAT, CDR2 FQDESV, per germline (reference sequence). The CDR3 nucleotides read TGTGCCAGCAGCTTAAGAGGCGGGGGGCGGAAAGAGCAGTACTTC. Residues: CASSLRGGGRKEQYF.

V gene TRBV7-9 combines with J gene TRBJ2-1, with 9 bases lining up with TRBD1. From germline, CDR1 is SEHNR and CDR2 FQNEAQ (reference sequence). The length of the CDR3 is 16 residues. J lost 0 bases, V lost 3 bases, and 3 bases had no gene match. CDR3 amino acids: CASSFADRGSYNEQFF. Written as DNA, the CDR3 is TGTGCCAGCAGCTTTGCGGACAGGGGCTCCTACAATGAGCAGTTCTTC.

The chain combines TRBV7-9 with TRBJ2-7; TRBD1 might be the D (6 bases). V lost 4 bases to trimming and J lost 2 bases, with 24 bases between them. The CDR3 contains 18 residues. The germline V gene has CDR1 SEHNR and CDR2 FQNEAQ (reference sequence). As DNA, the CDR3 is TGTGCCAGCAGCTCACTGCTTAATCCCCGGGACAATCCCTACGAGCAGTACTTC. Its translation is CASSSLLNPRDNPYEQYF.

V and J are TRBV6-5 and TRBJ2-3; D is ambiguous. Trimming left V 4 bases short and J 6 bases short, with 11 bases between. CDR3 length: 13 residues. CDR1 is MNHEY and CDR2 is SVGAGI in the germline V gene. The CDR3 protein is CASSLGTGDTQYF. CDR3 DNA sequence: TGTGCCAGCAGTTTAGGTACGGGTGATACGCAGTATTTT.

This clone was seen more than once but under ten times. V gene TRBV2 combines with J gene TRBJ1-6; maybe TRBD1 (6 bases). The CDR3 spans 13 residues. The ends were cut back, 7 bases at V and 10 bases at J, with 14 bases in the middle. Germline V lookup: CDR1 SNHLY, CDR2 FYNNEI. The CDR3 loop is CASKRDNRSPLHF. CDR3 bases: TGTGCCAGCAAAAGGGACAACCGGTCACCCCTCCACTTT.

The gene calls are TRBV27 and TRBJ1-1; a possible D gene is TRBD1 (6 bases). Germline-derived CDR1 and CDR2 are MNHEY and SMNVEV (reference sequence). Trimming removed 4 bases at V and 0 bases at J, with 15 bases between. This CDR3 has 16 amino acids. The CDR3 DNA reads TGTGCCAGCAGTTGGGGAGGGGGGGTAATGAACACTGAAGCTTTCTTT. It yields the protein CASSWGGGVMNTEAFF.

The chain uses TRBV25-1 and TRBJ1-6, with D possibly matching TRBD1 (6 bases). The germline V gene has CDR1 MGHDK and CDR2 SYGVNS. This CDR3 region has 13 residues. The V end lost 4 bases, the J end lost 5 bases, and 6 bases lay between the germline ends. CDR3 sequence (DNA): TGTGCCAGCAGTGGACAGGATAATTCACCCCTCCACTTT. As protein: CASSGQDNSPLHF. The entire variable domain, with the rest obtained from reference TRBV25-1 and TRBJ1-6, is as follows: EADIYQTPRYLVIGTGKKITLECSQTMGHDKMYWYQQDPGMELHLIHYSYGVNSTEKGDLSSESTVSRIRTEHFPLTLESARPSHTSQYLCASSGQDNSPLHFGNGTRLTVT.

This clone was seen a handful of times. V gene TRBV2 combines with J gene TRBJ1-2; D remains ambiguous. Trimming left V 5 bases short and J 4 bases short, with 8 bases between. This CDR3 spans 12 amino acids. Germline CDR1 SNHLY, CDR2 FYNNEI. The DNA of the CDR3 is TGTGCCAGCAGTCCCCGGGGCTATGGCTACACCTTC. Its translation is CASSPRGYGYTF.

The chain joins TRBV27 to TRBJ2-5; TRBD1 agrees at 7 bases. The CDR3 totals 15 residues. Germline trimming cut 6 bases from V and 2 bases from J; bases unmatched to any gene: 9. Germline V CDR1 and CDR2: MNHEY, SMNVEV (reference sequence). The CDR3 DNA follows: TGTGCCAGCAGCCACCGGGACAGTCTACAAGAGACCCAGTACTTC. Translating gives CASSHRDSLQETQYF.

The J gene is TRBJ2-6, the V gene TRBV5-4; D remains unclear. CDR3 length: 15 amino acids. CDR1 and CDR2 (germline): SGHNT, YYREEE (reference sequence). The germline V and J ends were trimmed by 4 bases and 2 bases, with 10 bases remaining between them. CDR3 residues: CASSATTAGANVLTF. In nucleotides, the CDR3 is TGTGCCAGCAGCGCCACTACTGCTGGGGCCAACGTCCTGACTTTC.

V and J are TRBV27 and TRBJ1-1, with TRBD1 matching over 9 bases. Germline-derived CDR1 and CDR2 are MNHEY and SMNVEV (reference sequence). The junction had 5 bases not matched to a gene; V was cut back by 6 bases and J by 3 bases. CDR3 length equals 14 residues. The CDR3 DNA is TGTGCCAGCAGGGACAGGGGCCAAGACACTGAAGCTTTCTTT. Its translation: CASRDRGQDTEAFF.

This chain links TRBV5-5 with TRBJ2-7, with D perhaps matching TRBD1 (5 bases). The length of the CDR3 is 14 residues. CDR1 and CDR2 (germline): SGHKS, YYEKEE (reference sequence). V dropped 0 bases and J dropped 3 bases, with 10 bases sitting between them. The CDR3 spells CASSLAGADYEQYF. The CDR3 DNA is TGTGCCAGCAGCTTGGCTGGGGCTGACTACGAGCAGTACTTC.

The chain couples TRBV28 to TRBJ1-2; 7 bases map to TRBD1. Germline lookup yields CDR1 MDHEN and CDR2 SYDVKM. The CDR3 sequence is 13 residues long. The trim removed 5 bases at V and 3 bases at J, leaving 3 bases unmatched. CDR3 coding DNA: TGTGCCAGCAGTCATGACAGGGACTATGGCTACACCTTC. Protein product: CASSHDRDYGYTF.

The chain combines TRBV6-5 with TRBJ1-1, with D tentatively TRBD1 (6 bases). Germline V gene sequence: CDR1 MNHEY, CDR2 SVGAGI. This CDR3 is built from 14 residues. V lost 4 bases and J lost 4, with 13 bases in between. CDR3 protein: CASSFQGLGTEAFF. The CDR3 DNA reads TGTGCCAGCAGTTTTCAGGGGTTAGGCACTGAAGCTTTCTTT.